The rows below give T cell receptor beta chains drawn from one sample of a study of T cells in localized non-small cell lung cancer. Sequenced by immunoSEQ multiplex PCR; TCRdb stores in-frame clones only, minus some. The profile shows 1,300 or so clones, 15% to 20% of them singletons. The source was normal lung tissue next to the tumor, collected before any cancer treatment. These receptors originate from a man aged 40 to 69 with stage I lung adenocarcinoma. CDR3s include the opening cysteine and the closing phenylalanine or tryptophan. D genes are given only for firm matches. Clone size is not always given. Where it is, it says once, few, many or a class for expanded clones.

v_gene	d_gene	j_gene	abundance	CDR3nt	CDR3aa
TRBV7-6	.	TRBJ2-3	.	TGTGCCAGCACTCCTCGGGAGTTAGGCACAGATACGCAGTATTTT	CASTPRELGTDTQYF
TRBV18	.	TRBJ1-5	few	TGTGCCAGCTCACCTGGGGGCAATAGCAATCAGCCCCAGCATTTT	CASSPGGNSNQPQHF
TRBV11-3	.	TRBJ1-3	.	TGTGCCAGCAGCCCTCAGAGCTCTGGAAACACCATATATTTT	CASSPQSSGNTIYF
TRBV6-8	.	TRBJ2-3	.	TGTGCCAGCAGTCAGGTTAGCACAGATACGCAGTATTTT	CASSQVSTDTQYF
TRBV11-3	.	TRBJ1-4	.	TGTGCCAGCAGCTTGGGGGCCCCTAATGAAAAACTGTTTTTT	CASSLGAPNEKLFF
TRBV1	.	TRBJ2-7	large	TGCGCCAGCAGCCAAGAATCCAGCGGGAGTAGGTACGAGCAGTACTTC	CASSQESSGSRYEQYF
TRBV6-8	.	TRBJ2-7	few	TGTGCCAGCACTTTAGACTGGACCAACTACGAGCAGTACTTC	CASTLDWTNYEQYF
TRBV9	.	TRBJ1-5	.	TGTGCCAGCAGCGTAGATGGGGTACCCCTACAGCCCCAGCATTTT	CASSVDGVPLQPQHF
TRBV14	.	TRBJ1-1	.	TGTGCCAGCAGCCAAGTAAGAGGGGGGCGTGAAGCTTTCTTT	CASSQVRGGREAFF
TRBV28	TRBD2	TRBJ2-3	few	TGTGCCAGCAGTTTATGGCGGGAGGGCCTCACAGATACGCAGTATTTT	CASSLWREGLTDTQYF
TRBV30	.	TRBJ2-7	.	TGTGCCTGGAGTGTATCTAGTTCCTACGAGCAGTACTTC	CAWSVSSSYEQYF
TRBV4-1	.	TRBJ1-2	.	TGCGCCAGCAGCCAAGTGATCGCTAAGAACTATGGCTACACCTTC	CASSQVIAKNYGYTF
TRBV11-3	.	TRBJ1-1	.	TGTGCCAGCAGCTTAACTGCGGGGGGGAACACTGAAGCTTTCTTT	CASSLTAGGNTEAFF
TRBV14	.	TRBJ2-3	.	TGTGCCAGCAGCCCCGGGACAGATACGCAGTATTTT	CASSPGTDTQYF
TRBV19	.	TRBJ2-5	.	TGTGCCAGTATGGATTGGGGGACGGAGACCCAGTACTTC	CASMDWGTETQYF
TRBV11-3	.	TRBJ1-1	.	TGTGCCAGCAGCTTGTGGGGGGGGAGCACTGAAGCTTTCTTT	CASSLWGGSTEAFF
TRBV28	TRBD2	TRBJ2-5	medium-sized	TGTGCCAGCAGTTCCCCCGGGACTAGCGGGAGGGCCGGGAAAGAGACCCAGTACTTC	CASSSPGTSGRAGKETQYF